This record covers a single T cell receptor (beta chain). The antigen it binds to is not known. No per-base quality is available; no much larger clone lies one base away. This entry is derived from a study of technical replicates of blood from four donors (dated by TCRdb to the late 2010s). Trimming leaves V shorter by 5 bases and J shorter by 6 bases, with the junction holding 7 bases beyond the gene matches. From the germline V gene (reference sequence), CDR1 is SEHNR and CDR2 is FQNEAQ. From the cysteine up to the phenylalanine, the CDR3 has a length of 14 residues. Of the read, only the CDR3 DNA is kept; its 42 bases are in frame from base 1. Receptor amplification or capture employed the immunoSEQ multiplex PCR assay. The table comes from immuneACCESS by way of TCRdb, which keeps in-frame sequences with V and J called. Part of the clones is missing from these tables; in studies checked, under half for an unresolved V gene and the rest for unknown reasons. The sample has about 76,000 clones on record, 86% of them singletons. The ten most abundant clones make up around 5% of the sample.

This sequence was found in a human donor in good health. Some clones in this sample may be carry-over from other donors' samples. This chain joins TRBV7-9 to TRBJ2-3; TRBD2 matches 8 bases in the middle. The sequencing sample was made of PBMCs. The CDR3 has the sequence CASSPYGGADTQYF. The DNA is TGTGCCAGCAGCCCATACGGGGGGGCTGATACGCAGTATTTT.